This TCR beta chain appears in the sequencing data of a study of CD8 T cells in Susac syndrome. Negative isolation yielded the CD8+ and CD4+ T cells, while FACS enriched the TEMRA cells. Of note for this clonotype: The conserved final phenylalanine or tryptophan is absent from the CDR3, which likely points to a read error.

After extraction with the RNeasy kit, about 0.45 to 1 ug of the RNA was reverse transcribed using random hexamers. immunoSEQ multiplex PCR amplified TCR beta CDR3 across 54 Vbeta, 13 Jbeta. TCRdb independently ran MiXCR on the immunoSEQ multiplex PCR reads; one entry per CDR3 protein. The sample lists roughly 130,000 distinct CDR3 sequences, approximately 94% seen once, with approximately 0.12% in the top ten. CDR3 size: 14 residues. V was shortened by 1 base and J by 6 bases, with 11 bases between the two germline ends. The germline CDR1 and CDR2 sequences are SGHRS and YFSETQ. The TCR originated in a human donor with multiple sclerosis. The chain is built from TRBV5-1 and TRBJ2-1, with a weak D call TRBD2 (6 bases). The specimen sequenced was CD4+ T cells from PBMCs. The CDR3 reads CASSLPGVGNEQFL. CDR3 bases: TGCGCCAGCAGCTTGCCGGGGGTAGGCAATGAGCAGTTCCTC.